This note documents a single T cell receptor (beta chain) sequence. CD8+ and CD4+ T cells taken from blood had their TCR beta sequenced. The entry originates in a study of CD8 T cells in Susac syndrome. Random hexamers were used to reverse transcribe roughly 0.45 to 1 ug of RNA. One entry per CDR3 protein results from TCRdb running MiXCR on the immunoSEQ multiplex PCR reads. The data hold some 95,000 distinct CDR3 sequences, with around 93% observed a single time. Germline lookup yields CDR1 MNHEY and CDR2 SMNVEV (reference sequence). The CDR3 consists of 13 residues. Trimming pared 3 bases from V and 4 bases from J, leaving 9 bases between.

The receptor's source is a human donor in good health. Specimen: CD8+ T cells from PBMCs. This chain links TRBV27 with TRBJ1-2, with a possible D match to TRBD1 (5 bases). The CDR3 region has the DNA TGTGCCAGCAGTTTTGGGGCCTTCTATGGCTACACCTTC. The encoded protein is CASSFGAFYGYTF.